This TCR beta chain derives from a study of cytomegalovirus exposure and HLA in healthy donors. This CDR3 region has 13 residues. Germline V gene data show CDR1 as SGHDN and CDR2 as FVKESK. V lost 8 bases and J lost 4; bases outside the gene matches: 7. A word on this clone: Antigen: not known.

Researchers ran the PCR with 60 Vbeta and 13 Jbeta primers. This table comes from immunoSEQ multiplex PCR, and its TCRdb copy is limited to in-frame clones, with some not included. This sample carries around 130,000 clones, about three quarters of them seen once, and the ten largest clones take 1.5% to 2%. Findings and caveats of the study: In terms of immune exposure information, only CMV serostatus was available. Reports showed the classifier diagnosing cytomegalovirus status with high specificity and sensitivity.

Sequencing was done on a sample of PBMCs. The sequence was collected from a woman in her thirties in good health and CMV-seronegative. The chain carries TRBV14 and TRBJ2-5, with TRBD1 identical over 7 bases. For the CDR3, the DNA is TGTGCCAGCGCCCCGAGACAGGGAGAGACCCAGTACTTC. Amino acid sequence: CASAPRQGETQYF.